This is a list of T cell receptor beta chains from one sample in a study of blood T cell repertoires in COVID-19. This table comes from immunoSEQ multiplex PCR, and its TCRdb copy is limited to in-frame clones, with some not included. Of over 200,000 clones in the sample, 85% to 90% are singletons; the top ten hold 15%. The sequencing sample was made of PBMCs or T cells enriched from blood (not recorded which). The receptors were sampled from a man aged 18-30 years who had recovered from COVID-19. CDR3s include the opening cysteine and the closing phenylalanine or tryptophan. The D gene is left open where the match is weak. Rows give clone size only sometimes, using once, few, many, or a class for an expanded clone.

v_gene	j_gene	d_gene	abundance	CDR3aa	CDR3nt
TRBV24-1	TRBJ1-5	-	-	CATSEALDQPQHF	TGTGCCACCAGTGAGGCCCTGGATCAGCCCCAGCATTTT
TRBV7-2	TRBJ2-1	TRBD1	-	CASSWDRALSAYNEQFF	TGTGCCAGCAGTTGGGACAGGGCCTTATCGGCCTACAATGAGCAGTTCTTC
TRBV21-1	TRBJ2-2	-	-	CASSIPPDPGGFHGELFF	TGTGCCAGCAGCATTCCCCCAGACCCAGGGGGCTTTCACGGGGAGCTGTTTTTT
TRBV6-5	TRBJ2-5	TRBD1	-	CASSPPGQLQETQYF	TGTGCCAGCAGTCCTCCGGGACAGTTACAAGAGACCCAGTACTTC
TRBV19	TRBJ1-3	-	-	CASSEQDSGNTIYF	TGTGCCAGTAGCGAACAGGACTCTGGAAACACCATATATTTT
TRBV11-1	TRBJ2-7	-	-	CASSPNSAYEQYF	TGTGCCAGCAGCCCTAATAGCGCCTACGAGCAGTACTTC
TRBV30	TRBJ1-6	-	-	CACQAGRENSPLHF	TGTGCCTGCCAGGCCGGCAGGGAAAATTCACCCCTCCACTTT
TRBV6-1	TRBJ2-7	TRBD2	-	CASSEGAGEGYEQYF	TGTGCCAGCAGTGAAGGAGCGGGAGAGGGGTACGAGCAGTACTTC
TRBV5-8	TRBJ2-5	TRBD1	-	CASSFLGDRVGETQYF	TGTGCCAGCAGCTTTCTCGGGGACAGGGTAGGAGAGACCCAGTACTTC
TRBV2	TRBJ1-2	-	-	CASSEAREYGYTF	TGTGCCAGCAGTGAGGCCAGGGAATATGGCTACACCTTC
TRBV27	TRBJ2-1	TRBD1	-	CASSLSGTGDEQFF	TGTGCCAGCAGTTTATCGGGGACAGGGGATGAGCAGTTCTTC
TRBV9	TRBJ1-2	TRBD1	-	CASSPRDSRKDGYTF	TGTGCCAGCAGCCCTCGGGACAGTAGAAAGGATGGCTACACCTTC
TRBV29-1	TRBJ2-5	TRBD1	-	CSVRDRTETQYF	TGCAGCGTCCGGGACAGGACGGAGACCCAGTACTTC
TRBV6-5	TRBJ1-6	-	-	CASSYTGYNSPLHF	TGTGCCAGCAGCTATACAGGGTATAATTCACCCCTCCACTTT
TRBV6-2/TRBV6-3	TRBJ1-1	-	-	CASSSGLLNTEAFF	TGTGCCAGCAGTTCTGGACTTTTGAACACTGAAGCTTTCTTT
TRBV14	TRBJ2-1	TRBD2	few	CASSRLAGSSYNEQFF	TGTGCCAGCAGCCGATTAGCGGGGAGCTCCTACAATGAGCAGTTCTTC
TRBV6-2/TRBV6-3	TRBJ2-3	-	-	CASSYRGLAWADTQYF	TGTGCCAGCAGTTACCGCGGCCTCGCCTGGGCAGATACGCAGTATTTT
TRBV4-1	TRBJ2-7	-	-	CASSQDRQALYEQYF	TGCGCCAGCAGCCAAGATCGACAGGCTCTCTACGAGCAGTACTTC
TRBV12-5	TRBJ2-3	-	-	CASGTGTGWSGSADTQYF	TGTGCTAGTGGTACGGGGACAGGGTGGAGCGGGAGCGCAGATACGCAGTATTTT
TRBV30	TRBJ2-1	-	-	CAWSVVNYYNEQFF	TGTGCCTGGAGTGTAGTGAACTACTACAATGAGCAGTTCTTC